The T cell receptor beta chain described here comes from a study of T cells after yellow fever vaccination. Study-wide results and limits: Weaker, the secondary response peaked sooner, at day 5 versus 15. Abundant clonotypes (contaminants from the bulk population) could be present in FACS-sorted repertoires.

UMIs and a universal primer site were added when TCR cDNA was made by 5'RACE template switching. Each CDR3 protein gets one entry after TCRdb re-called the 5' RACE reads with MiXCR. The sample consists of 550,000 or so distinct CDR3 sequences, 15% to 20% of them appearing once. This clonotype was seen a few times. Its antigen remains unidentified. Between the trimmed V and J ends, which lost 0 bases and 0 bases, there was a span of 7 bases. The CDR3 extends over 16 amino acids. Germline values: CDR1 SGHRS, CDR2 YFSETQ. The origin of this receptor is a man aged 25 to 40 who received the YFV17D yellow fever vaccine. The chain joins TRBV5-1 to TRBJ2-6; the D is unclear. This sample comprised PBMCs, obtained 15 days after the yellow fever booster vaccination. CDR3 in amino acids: CASSLERSSGANVLTF. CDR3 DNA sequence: TGCGCCAGCAGCTTGGAAAGATCCTCTGGGGCCAACGTCCTGACTTTC. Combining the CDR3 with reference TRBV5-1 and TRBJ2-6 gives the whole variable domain KAGVTQTPRYLIKTRGQQVTLSCSPISGHRSVSWYQQTPGQGLQFLFEYFSETQRNKGNFPGRFSGRQFSNSRSEMNVSTLELGDSALYLCASSLERSSGANVLTFGAGSRLTVL.